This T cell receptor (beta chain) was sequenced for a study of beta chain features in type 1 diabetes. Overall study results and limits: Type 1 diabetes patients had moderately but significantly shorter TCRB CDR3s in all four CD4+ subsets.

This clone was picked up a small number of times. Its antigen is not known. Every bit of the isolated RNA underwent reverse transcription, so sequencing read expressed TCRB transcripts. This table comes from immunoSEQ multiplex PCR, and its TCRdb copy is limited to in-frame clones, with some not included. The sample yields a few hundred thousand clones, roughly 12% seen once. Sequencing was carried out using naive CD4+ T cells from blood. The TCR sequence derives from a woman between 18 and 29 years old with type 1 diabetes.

The CDR3: CAWSGLPTEAFF. As DNA, the CDR3 is TGTGCCTGGAGTGGACTTCCCACTGAAGCTTTCTTT. This chain uses TRBV30 with TRBJ1-1; D uncertain. Per the germline V gene, CDR1 is GTSNPN and CDR2 is SVGIG (reference sequence). The CDR3 has 12 residues. The V end lost 1 base, the J end lost 4 bases, and 7 bases lay between the germline ends.